A selection of T cell receptor beta chains follows, all from one sample in a study of blood T cell repertoires in COVID-19. Assay used: immunoSEQ multiplex PCR; TCRdb lists only in-frame clones, some missing. The sample lists 220,000 or so clones; about four fifths were seen once. Sequencing was done on a sample of PBMCs or T cells enriched from blood (not recorded which). The receptors originated from a woman between 40 and 50 years old who had recovered from COVID-19. The CDR3 runs from the conserved cysteine through the conserved F or W. Each record gives: D gene, J gene, V gene, clone size, CDR3 protein, CDR3 DNA. A D gene is named only where the DNA matches it firmly. Clone size appears in some rows only: once, few, many, or a class for an expanded clone.

NA,TRBJ1-2,TRBV6-2/TRBV6-3,NA,CASSYVRDGYTF,TGTGCCAGCAGTTACGTCAGGGATGGCTACACCTTC
TRBD2,TRBJ2-2,TRBV4-2,few,CASSPREGTGELFF,TGTGCCAGCAGCCCTCGGGAGGGGACCGGGGAGCTGTTTTTT
NA,TRBJ1-1,TRBV7-2,NA,CASSFQTEAFF,TGTGCCAGCAGCTTTCAGACTGAAGCTTTCTTT
NA,TRBJ1-1,TRBV18,NA,CASSPLAGNTEAFF,TGTGCCAGCTCACCACTGGCGGGAAACACTGAAGCTTTCTTT
TRBD1,TRBJ1-1,TRBV5-1,once,CASSLGGQGNTEAFF,TGCGCCAGCAGCTTGGGTGGACAGGGGAACACTGAAGCTTTCTTT
TRBD2,TRBJ2-7,TRBV7-2,NA,CASSLGPQRGPYEQYF,TGTGCCAGCAGCTTAGGTCCCCAGCGGGGACCCTACGAGCAGTACTTC
TRBD1,TRBJ1-5,TRBV27,NA,CASSSGQSGWGYQPQHF,TGTGCCAGCAGTTCGGGACAGTCCGGGTGGGGCTATCAGCCCCAGCATTTT
TRBD1,TRBJ2-2,TRBV10-2,NA,CASRGAGGGGELFF,TGCGCCAGCAGAGGCGCAGGGGGCGGCGGGGAGCTGTTTTTT
NA,TRBJ2-1,TRBV5-1,NA,CASSLPLTGSNEQFF,TGCGCCAGCAGCTTGCCCCTGACAGGAAGCAATGAGCAGTTCTTC
NA,TRBJ2-4,TRBV7-9,NA,CASTGRENIQYF,TGTGCCAGCACGGGGCGGGAAAACATTCAGTACTTC
NA,TRBJ2-5,TRBV30,NA,CAWSVGGPQYF,TGTGCCTGGAGTGTAGGTGGGCCCCAGTACTTC
TRBD1,TRBJ1-1,TRBV28,NA,CASSFSGGYTEAFF,TGTGCCAGCAGTTTTTCAGGGGGGTACACTGAAGCTTTCTTT
NA,TRBJ2-7,TRBV12-3/TRBV12-4,NA,CASSFGRSYEQYF,TGTGCCAGCAGTTTTGGCAGATCCTACGAGCAGTACTTC
TRBD1,TRBJ2-4,TRBV18,NA,CASSPPDRGNIQYF,TGTGCCAGCTCACCACCTGACAGGGGAAACATTCAGTACTTC
NA,TRBJ2-1,TRBV14,NA,CASSPRGDEQFF,TGTGCCAGCAGCCCTCGCGGTGATGAGCAGTTCTTC
TRBD2,TRBJ2-3,TRBV20-1,NA,CSASSVGLAGNLGDTQYF,TGCAGTGCCAGTAGTGTGGGACTAGCGGGGAACCTGGGAGATACGCAGTATTTT
TRBD1,TRBJ2-3,TRBV29-1,few,CSVHQVGQGSYRTQYF,TGCAGCGTTCACCAGGTAGGACAGGGCTCCTACCGTACGCAGTATTTT
NA,TRBJ1-5,TRBV24-1,NA,CATSDFGVNQPQHF,TGTGCCACCAGTGATTTCGGGGTAAATCAGCCCCAGCATTTT
NA,TRBJ1-3,TRBV19,NA,CASSIDRGAENTIYF,TGTGCCAGTAGTATAGATCGGGGAGCGGAAAACACCATATATTTT
NA,TRBJ2-2,TRBV19,NA,CASRGRVGELFF,TGTGCCAGTAGGGGGAGAGTCGGGGAGCTGTTTTTT
TRBD1,TRBJ1-5,TRBV28,NA,CASSLRDRGNQPQHF,TGTGCCAGCAGTTTACGGGACAGGGGTAATCAGCCCCAGCATTTT
TRBD2,TRBJ2-2,TRBV5-4,NA,CASSWVVGSGTGELFF,TGTGCCAGCAGCTGGGTTGTGGGTAGCGGGACCGGGGAGCTGTTTTTT
NA,TRBJ2-1,TRBV27,few,CASSPLGDYGFSYNEQFF,TGTGCCAGCAGTCCCCTCGGGGATTACGGGTTCTCCTACAATGAGCAGTTCTTC
NA,TRBJ1-5,TRBV11-2,NA,CASSLGRFNQPQHF,TGTGCCAGCAGCTTAGGGCGGTTTAATCAGCCCCAGCATTTT
TRBD2,TRBJ2-7,TRBV5-1,NA,CASSPGLAGGPREQYF,TGCGCCAGCAGCCCTGGACTAGCGGGAGGGCCCCGCGAGCAGTACTTC
NA,TRBJ1-5,TRBV19,once,CASSIYFQGSNQPQHF,TGTGCCAGTAGTATTTATTTCCAGGGGAGCAATCAGCCCCAGCATTTT
NA,TRBJ1-4,TRBV5-1,NA,CASSRGGATNEKLFF,TGCGCCAGCAGCCGGGGGGGTGCAACTAATGAAAAACTGTTTTTT
NA,TRBJ1-4,TRBV4-3,NA,CASSQGLGQVGEKLFF,TGCGCCAGCAGCCAAGGTCTGGGGCAGGTGGGGGAAAAACTGTTTTTT
TRBD2,TRBJ2-1,TRBV7-9,NA,CASSGTSGRIYEQFF,TGTGCCAGCAGCGGGACTAGCGGGAGGATCTATGAGCAGTTCTTC
NA,TRBJ1-6,TRBV30,NA,CAWSPTVYNSPLHF,TGTGCCTGGAGTCCGACAGTATATAATTCACCCCTCCACTTT
NA,TRBJ1-2,TRBV9,NA,CASSPTGGYYGYTF,TGTGCCAGCAGCCCTACCGGCGGGTACTATGGCTACACCTTC
NA,TRBJ2-3,TRBV6-2/TRBV6-3,NA,CASSPGWASSTDTQYF,TGTGCCAGCAGTCCCGGCTGGGCCTCCAGCACAGATACGCAGTATTTT
TRBD1,TRBJ1-5,TRBV19,NA,CASSDRDSNQPQHF,TGTGCCAGTAGCGACAGGGATAGCAATCAGCCCCAGCATTTT
TRBD2,TRBJ2-2,TRBV11-3,few,CASSRRVAGWAGELFF,TGTGCCAGCAGCCGAAGAGTAGCGGGATGGGCCGGGGAGCTGTTTTTT
NA,TRBJ2-1,TRBV9,once,CASSVTSLFPSSYNEQFF,TGTGCCAGCAGCGTAACTTCTCTATTCCCAAGCTCCTACAATGAGCAGTTCTTC
NA,TRBJ1-1,TRBV11-2,NA,CASSFPGVGTEAFF,TGTGCCAGCAGCTTTCCAGGGGTGGGCACTGAAGCTTTCTTT
TRBD2,TRBJ2-3,TRBV10-3,NA,CAIRASGGTSSTDTQYF,TGTGCCATCAGGGCTAGCGGGGGAACCTCTAGCACAGATACGCAGTATTTT
NA,TRBJ1-4,TRBV5-1,NA,CASSLGGLSRGNEKLFF,TGCGCCAGCAGCTTGGGTGGGCTTTCGAGGGGGAATGAAAAACTGTTTTTT
TRBD1,TRBJ1-2,TRBV11-2,NA,CASSLTNDGQGWSGYTF,TGTGCCAGCAGCTTAACGAACGATGGACAGGGATGGAGTGGCTACACCTTC
TRBD1,TRBJ1-5,TRBV28,NA,CASSLGLGGKSNQPQHF,TGTGCCAGCAGTTTGGGATTAGGGGGCAAAAGCAATCAGCCCCAGCATTTT
TRBD2,TRBJ2-2,TRBV4-1,NA,CASSQVGLAGPNNGELFF,TGCGCCAGCAGCCAAGTGGGACTAGCGGGTCCGAACAACGGGGAGCTGTTTTTT
NA,TRBJ1-4,TRBV18,NA,CASSPPNRDEKLFF,TGTGCCAGCTCACCACCGAACAGGGATGAAAAACTGTTTTTT
TRBD2,TRBJ2-3,TRBV3-1/TRBV3-2,NA,CASTRRGADTQYF,TGTGCCAGCACCCGGCGGGGGGCAGATACGCAGTATTTT
NA,TRBJ2-1,TRBV10-3,once,CAISESQVGRGYNEQFF,TGTGCCATCAGTGAGTCGCAAGTGGGCAGGGGCTACAATGAGCAGTTCTTC
TRBD2,TRBJ2-1,TRBV27,NA,CASSFGTIHNEQFF,TGTGCCAGCAGTTTCGGGACTATACACAATGAGCAGTTCTTC
NA,TRBJ2-4,TRBV11-3,NA,CASSSGLSNIQYF,TGTGCCAGCAGCTCGGGACTCTCAAACATTCAGTACTTC
NA,TRBJ2-7,TRBV3-1/TRBV3-2,NA,CASSNLYEQYF,TGTGCCAGCAGCAATCTCTACGAGCAGTACTTC
TRBD1,TRBJ1-3,TRBV2,NA,CASRPTGASSGNTIYF,TGTGCCAGCAGACCTACAGGGGCCAGCTCTGGAAACACCATATATTTT
TRBD2,TRBJ2-1,TRBV28,NA,CASSTPTSYLYNEQFF,TGTGCCAGCAGTACACCGACTAGCTATCTCTACAATGAGCAGTTCTTC
TRBD2,TRBJ2-7,TRBV29-1,NA,CSVGEGYEQYF,TGCAGCGTTGGGGAGGGGTACGAGCAGTACTTC
TRBD1,TRBJ1-4,TRBV11-2,NA,CASRRIQGRGNEKLFF,TGTGCCAGCAGACGAATACAGGGGCGCGGTAATGAAAAACTGTTTTTT
TRBD1,TRBJ1-2,TRBV28,NA,CASSSPGQGTGGYTF,TGTGCCAGCAGTTCGCCGGGACAGGGAACGGGTGGCTACACCTTC